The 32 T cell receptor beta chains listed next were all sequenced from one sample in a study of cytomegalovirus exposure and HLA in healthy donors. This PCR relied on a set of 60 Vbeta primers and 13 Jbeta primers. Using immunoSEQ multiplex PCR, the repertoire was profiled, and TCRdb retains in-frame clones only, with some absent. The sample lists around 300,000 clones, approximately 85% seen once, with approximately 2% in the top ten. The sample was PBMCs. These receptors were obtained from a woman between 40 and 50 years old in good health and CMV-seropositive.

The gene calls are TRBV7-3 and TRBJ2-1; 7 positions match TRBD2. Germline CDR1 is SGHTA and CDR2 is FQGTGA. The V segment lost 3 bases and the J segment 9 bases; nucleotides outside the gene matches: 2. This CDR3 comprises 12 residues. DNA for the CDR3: TGTGCCAGCAGCTTGGGAGGGACTGAGCAGTTCTTC. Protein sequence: CASSLGGTEQFF.

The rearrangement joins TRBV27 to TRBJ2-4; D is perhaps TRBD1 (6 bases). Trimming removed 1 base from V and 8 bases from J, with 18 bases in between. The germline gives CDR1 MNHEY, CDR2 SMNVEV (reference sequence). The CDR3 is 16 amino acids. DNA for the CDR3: TGTGCCAGCAGTTTATTGAGGGCAGGGGTGGTGGACATTCAGTACTTC. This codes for CASSLLRAGVVDIQYF.

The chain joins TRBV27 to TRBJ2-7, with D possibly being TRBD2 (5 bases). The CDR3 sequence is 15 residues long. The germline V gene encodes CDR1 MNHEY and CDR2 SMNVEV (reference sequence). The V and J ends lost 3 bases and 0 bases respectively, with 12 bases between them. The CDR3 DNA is TGTGCCAGCAGTTTGACTTGGGAGAGCTCCTACGAGCAGTACTTC. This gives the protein CASSLTWESSYEQYF.

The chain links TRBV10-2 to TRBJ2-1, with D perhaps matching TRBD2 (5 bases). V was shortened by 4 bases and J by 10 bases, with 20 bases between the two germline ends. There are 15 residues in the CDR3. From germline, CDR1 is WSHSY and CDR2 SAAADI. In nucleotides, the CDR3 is TGCGCCAGCAGTGCGTCTGGAGGTTCACAATGGGAGCAGTTCTTC. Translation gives CASSASGGSQWEQFF.

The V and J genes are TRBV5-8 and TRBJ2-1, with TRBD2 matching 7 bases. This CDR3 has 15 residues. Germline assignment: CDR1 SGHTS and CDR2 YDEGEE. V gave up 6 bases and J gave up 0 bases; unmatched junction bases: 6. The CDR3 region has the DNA TGTGCCAGCACACAGACTAGCTCCTCCTACAATGAGCAGTTCTTC. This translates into CASTQTSSSYNEQFF.

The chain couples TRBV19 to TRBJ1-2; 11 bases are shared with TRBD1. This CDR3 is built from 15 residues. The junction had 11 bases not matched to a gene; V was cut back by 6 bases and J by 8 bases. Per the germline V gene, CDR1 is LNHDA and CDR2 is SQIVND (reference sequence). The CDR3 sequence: CASRTPGTGGFGYTF. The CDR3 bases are TGTGCCAGTAGAACCCCCGGGACAGGGGGATTCGGCTACACCTTC. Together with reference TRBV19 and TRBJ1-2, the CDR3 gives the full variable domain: DGGITQSPKYLFRKEGQNVTLSCEQNLNHDAMYWYRQDPGQGLRLIYYSQIVNDFQKGDIAEGYSVSREKKESFPLTVTSAQKNPTAFYLCASRTPGTGGFGYTFGSGTRLTVV.

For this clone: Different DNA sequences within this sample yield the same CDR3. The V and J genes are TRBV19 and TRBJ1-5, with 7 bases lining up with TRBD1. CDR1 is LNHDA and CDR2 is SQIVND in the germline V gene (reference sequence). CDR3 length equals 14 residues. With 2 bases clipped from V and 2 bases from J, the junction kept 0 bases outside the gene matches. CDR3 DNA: TGTGCCAGTAGTATAACAGGGGGCAATCAGCCCCAGCATTTT. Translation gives CASSITGGNQPQHF.

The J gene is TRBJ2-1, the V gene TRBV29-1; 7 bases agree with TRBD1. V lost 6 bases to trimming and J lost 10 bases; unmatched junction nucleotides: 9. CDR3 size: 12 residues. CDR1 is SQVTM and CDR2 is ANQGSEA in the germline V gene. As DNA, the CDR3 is TGCAGCGTATCTAGGGGGCAAGGAGAGCAGTTCTTC. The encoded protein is CSVSRGQGEQFF.

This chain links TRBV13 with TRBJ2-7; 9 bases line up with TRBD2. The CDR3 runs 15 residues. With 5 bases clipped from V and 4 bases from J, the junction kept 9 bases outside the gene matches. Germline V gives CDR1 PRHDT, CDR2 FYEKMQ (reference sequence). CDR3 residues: CASSPKASGTYEQYF. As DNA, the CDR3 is TGTGCCAGCAGCCCGAAGGCTAGCGGGACTTACGAGCAGTACTTC.

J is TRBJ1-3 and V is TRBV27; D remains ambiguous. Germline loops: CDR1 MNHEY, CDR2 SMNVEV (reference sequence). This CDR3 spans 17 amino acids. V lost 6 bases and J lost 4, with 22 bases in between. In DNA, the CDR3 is TGTGCCAGCAGCCCCTTTTTTACCCTTGTACAGGGAAACACCATATATTTT. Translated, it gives CASSPFFTLVQGNTIYF.

This CDR3 reads CASREPGTVNTEAFF. The CDR3, as DNA: TGTGCCAGCAGGGAACCCGGGACTGTGAACACTGAAGCTTTCTTT. This rearrangement joins TRBV9 to TRBJ1-1; D is possibly TRBD1 (5 bases). V lost 5 bases and J lost 0, with 14 bases in between. Germline lookup yields CDR1 SGDLS and CDR2 YYNGEE. The CDR3 is 15 amino acids.

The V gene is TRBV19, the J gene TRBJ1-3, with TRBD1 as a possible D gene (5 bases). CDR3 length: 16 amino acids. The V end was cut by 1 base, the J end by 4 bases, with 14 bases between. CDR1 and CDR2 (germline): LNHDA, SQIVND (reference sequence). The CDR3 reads CASSIAGLAWGNTIYF. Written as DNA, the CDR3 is TGTGCCAGTAGTATAGCGGGACTGGCGTGGGGAAACACCATATATTTT.

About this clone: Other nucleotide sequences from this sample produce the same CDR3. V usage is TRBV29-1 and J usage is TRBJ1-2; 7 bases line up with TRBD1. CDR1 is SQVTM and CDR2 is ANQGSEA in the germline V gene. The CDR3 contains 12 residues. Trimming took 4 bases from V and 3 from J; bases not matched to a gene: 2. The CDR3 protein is CSVGQGDYGYTF. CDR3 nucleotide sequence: TGCAGCGTTGGACAGGGTGACTATGGCTACACCTTC.

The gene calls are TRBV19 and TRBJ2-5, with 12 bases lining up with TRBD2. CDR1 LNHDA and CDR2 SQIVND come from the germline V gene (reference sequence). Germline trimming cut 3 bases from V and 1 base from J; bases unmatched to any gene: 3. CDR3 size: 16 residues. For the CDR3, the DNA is TGTGCCAGTAGTATGGGGACTAGCGGGTTCCAAGAGACCCAGTACTTC. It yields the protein CASSMGTSGFQETQYF.

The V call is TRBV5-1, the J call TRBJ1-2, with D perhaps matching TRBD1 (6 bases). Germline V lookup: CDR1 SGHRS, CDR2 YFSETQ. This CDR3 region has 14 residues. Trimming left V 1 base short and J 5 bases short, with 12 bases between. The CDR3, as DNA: TGCGCCAGCAGCTTGCTACAGGGTCTTTATGGCTACACCTTC. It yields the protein CASSLLQGLYGYTF. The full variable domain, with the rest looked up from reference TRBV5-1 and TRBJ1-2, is KAGVTQTPRYLIKTRGQQVTLSCSPISGHRSVSWYQQTPGQGLQFLFEYFSETQRNKGNFPGRFSGRQFSNSRSEMNVSTLELGDSALYLCASSLLQGLYGYTFGSGTRLTVV.

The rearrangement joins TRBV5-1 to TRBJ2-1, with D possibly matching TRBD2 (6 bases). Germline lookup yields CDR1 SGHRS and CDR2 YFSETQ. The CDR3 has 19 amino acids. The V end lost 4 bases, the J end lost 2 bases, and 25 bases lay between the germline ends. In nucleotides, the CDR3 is TGCGCCAGCAGCCCAGGGACTCCAGAAGGGCCCCTTGCCTACAATGAGCAGTTCTTC. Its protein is CASSPGTPEGPLAYNEQFF. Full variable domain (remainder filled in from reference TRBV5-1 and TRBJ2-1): KAGVTQTPRYLIKTRGQQVTLSCSPISGHRSVSWYQQTPGQGLQFLFEYFSETQRNKGNFPGRFSGRQFSNSRSEMNVSTLELGDSALYLCASSPGTPEGPLAYNEQFFGPGTRLTVL.

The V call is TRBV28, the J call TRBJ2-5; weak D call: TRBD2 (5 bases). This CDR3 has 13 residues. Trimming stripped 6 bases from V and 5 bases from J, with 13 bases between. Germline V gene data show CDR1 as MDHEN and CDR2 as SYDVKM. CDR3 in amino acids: CASSAGRRETQYF. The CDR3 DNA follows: TGTGCCAGCAGCGCCGGGCGGAGGGAGACCCAGTACTTC.

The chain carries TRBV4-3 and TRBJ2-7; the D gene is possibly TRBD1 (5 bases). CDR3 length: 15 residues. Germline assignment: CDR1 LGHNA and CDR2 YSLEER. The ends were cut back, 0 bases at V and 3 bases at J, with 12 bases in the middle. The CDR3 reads CASSQDKSRDYEQYF. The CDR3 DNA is TGCGCCAGCAGCCAAGATAAGTCCAGGGACTACGAGCAGTACTTC.

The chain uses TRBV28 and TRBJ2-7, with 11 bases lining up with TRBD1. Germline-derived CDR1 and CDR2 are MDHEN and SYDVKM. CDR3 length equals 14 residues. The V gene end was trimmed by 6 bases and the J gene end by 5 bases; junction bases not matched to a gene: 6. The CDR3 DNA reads TGTGCCAGCAGCAGGGACAGGGGGAGCAACGAGCAGTACTTC. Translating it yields CASSRDRGSNEQYF.

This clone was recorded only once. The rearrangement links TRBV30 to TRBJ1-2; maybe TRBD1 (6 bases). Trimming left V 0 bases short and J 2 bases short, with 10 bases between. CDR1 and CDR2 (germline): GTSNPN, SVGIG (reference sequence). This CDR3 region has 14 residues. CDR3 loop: CAWSVQTGNYGYTF. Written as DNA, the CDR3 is TGTGCCTGGAGTGTACAGACAGGAAACTATGGCTACACCTTC. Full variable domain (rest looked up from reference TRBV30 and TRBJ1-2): SQTIHQWPATLVQPVGSPLSLECTVEGTSNPNLYWYRQAAGRGLQLLFYSVGIGQISSEVPQNLSASRPQDRQFILSSKKLLLSDSGFYLCAWSVQTGNYGYTFGSGTRLTVV.

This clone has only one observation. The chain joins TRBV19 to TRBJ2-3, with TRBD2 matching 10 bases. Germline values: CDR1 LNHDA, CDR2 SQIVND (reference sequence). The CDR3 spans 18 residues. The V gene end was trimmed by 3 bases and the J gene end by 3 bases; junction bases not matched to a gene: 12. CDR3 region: CASSILELAGKGTDTQYF. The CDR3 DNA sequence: TGTGCCAGTAGTATTCTTGAACTAGCGGGAAAGGGGACAGATACGCAGTATTTT.

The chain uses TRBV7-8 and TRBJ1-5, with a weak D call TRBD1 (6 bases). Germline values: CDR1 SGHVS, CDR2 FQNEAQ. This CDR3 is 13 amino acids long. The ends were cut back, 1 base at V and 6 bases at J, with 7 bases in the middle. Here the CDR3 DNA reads TGTGCCAGCAGCTTAGGGGGGCCTCAGCCCCAGCATTTT. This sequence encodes CASSLGGPQPQHF.

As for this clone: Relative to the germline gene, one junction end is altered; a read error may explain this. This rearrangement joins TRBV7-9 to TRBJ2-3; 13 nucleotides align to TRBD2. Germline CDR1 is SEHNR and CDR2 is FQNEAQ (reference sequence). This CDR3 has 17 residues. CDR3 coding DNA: TGTTCCAGCAGCCCCACCGGTGGACTAGCGGGAGTAATAGCGCAGTATTTT. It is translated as CSSSPTGGLAGVIAQYF.

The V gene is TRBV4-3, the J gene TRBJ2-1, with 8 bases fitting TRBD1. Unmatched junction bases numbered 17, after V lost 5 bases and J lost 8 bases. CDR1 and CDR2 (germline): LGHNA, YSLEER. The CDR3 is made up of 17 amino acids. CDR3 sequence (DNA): TGCGCCAGCAGCTCGGACTACACCGGGACAGGCTCGGATGAGCAGTTCTTC. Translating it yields CASSSDYTGTGSDEQFF.

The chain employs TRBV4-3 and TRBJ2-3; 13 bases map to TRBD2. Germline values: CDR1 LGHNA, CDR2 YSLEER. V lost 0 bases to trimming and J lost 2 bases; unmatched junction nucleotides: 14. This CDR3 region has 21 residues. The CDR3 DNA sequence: TGCGCCAGCAGCCAAGAGGCAAGGACTAGCGGGAGAATTGCAAACACAGATACGCAGTATTTT. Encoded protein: CASSQEARTSGRIANTDTQYF.

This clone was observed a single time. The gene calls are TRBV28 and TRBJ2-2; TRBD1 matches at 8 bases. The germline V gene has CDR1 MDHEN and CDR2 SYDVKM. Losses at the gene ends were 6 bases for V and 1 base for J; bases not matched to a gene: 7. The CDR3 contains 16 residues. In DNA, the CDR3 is TGTGCCAGCAGCGGCCACGGGACAGGGAACACCGGGGAGCTGTTTTTT. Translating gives CASSGHGTGNTGELFF. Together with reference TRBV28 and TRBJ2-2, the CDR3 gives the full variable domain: DVKVTQSSRYLVKRTGEKVFLECVQDMDHENMFWYRQDPGLGLRLIYFSYDVKMKEKGDIPEGYSVSREKKERFSLILESASTNQTSMYLCASSGHGTGNTGELFFGEGSRLTVL.

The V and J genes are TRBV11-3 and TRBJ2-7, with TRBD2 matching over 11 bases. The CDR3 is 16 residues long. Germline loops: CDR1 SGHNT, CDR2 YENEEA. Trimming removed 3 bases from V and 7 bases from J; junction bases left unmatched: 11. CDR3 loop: CASSFALAGGPREQYF. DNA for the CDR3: TGTGCCAGCAGCTTCGCTTTAGCGGGAGGGCCCAGGGAGCAGTACTTC.

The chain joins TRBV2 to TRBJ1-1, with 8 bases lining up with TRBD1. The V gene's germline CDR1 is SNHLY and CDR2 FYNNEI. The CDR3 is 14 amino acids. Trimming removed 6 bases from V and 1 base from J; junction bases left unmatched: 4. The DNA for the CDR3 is TGTGCCAGCAGGGAGACAGGGGCGAACACTGAAGCTTTCTTT. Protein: CASRETGANTEAFF.

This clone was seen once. The DNA of the CDR3 is TGTGCCAGCAGCCCGCGGGGGAACTATGGCTACACCTTC. It specifies CASSPRGNYGYTF. The rearrangement joins TRBV5-8 to TRBJ1-2, with D maybe TRBD1 (5 bases). Looked up from germline, CDR1 is SGHTS and CDR2 is YDEGEE. The CDR3 sequence is 13 residues long. V was clipped by 4 bases and J by 2 bases, with 9 bases between them.

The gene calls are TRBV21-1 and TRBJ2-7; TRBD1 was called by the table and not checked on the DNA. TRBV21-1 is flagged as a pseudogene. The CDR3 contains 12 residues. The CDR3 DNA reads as TGTGCCAGCAGGGACATGTTCCACGAGCAGTACTTC. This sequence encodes CASRDMFHEQYF.

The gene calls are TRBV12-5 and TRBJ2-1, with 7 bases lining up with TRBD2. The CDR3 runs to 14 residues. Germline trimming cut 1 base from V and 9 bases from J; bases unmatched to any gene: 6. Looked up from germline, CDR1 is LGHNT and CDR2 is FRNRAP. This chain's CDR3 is CASGLDLREGEQFF. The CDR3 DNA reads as TGTGCTAGTGGTTTGGACCTTAGGGAGGGTGAGCAGTTCTTC.

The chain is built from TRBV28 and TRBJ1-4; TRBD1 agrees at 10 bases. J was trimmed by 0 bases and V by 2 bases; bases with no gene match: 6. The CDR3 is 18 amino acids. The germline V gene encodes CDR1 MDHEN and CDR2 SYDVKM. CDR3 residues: CASSLGGTGEATNEKLFF. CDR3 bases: TGTGCCAGCAGTTTAGGTGGGACAGGGGAGGCAACTAATGAAAAACTGTTTTTT.